These 7 T cell receptor beta chains originate from one sample sequenced in a study of shared clonotypes between healthy human individuals. Repertoires were generated with immunoSEQ multiplex PCR, while TCRdb's copy carries only in-frame clones and drops some. Of under 2.5 million clones in the sample, around 92% are singletons; the top ten hold approximately 0.4%. Sequences were obtained from naive CD4+ T cells from PBMCs. As to subset: CD45RA+ positively selected. Receptors were obtained from a man aged 18 to 35 in good health. Some clones in this sample may be carry-over from other donors' samples.

The V gene is TRBV5-1, the J gene TRBJ1-4; D gene unclear. The CDR3 has 16 residues. Germline assignment: CDR1 SGHRS and CDR2 YFSETQ. V was cut by 3 bases and J by 5 bases, with 17 bases left in between. The CDR3 bases are TGCGCCAGCAGCTCCCTCGGGGTAGAAGGGAATGAAAAACTGTTTTTT. Its translation: CASSSLGVEGNEKLFF.

V and J are TRBV5-1 and TRBJ2-1; tentatively, D is TRBD2 (7 bases). The CDR3 loop spans 14 amino acids. Trimming pared 4 bases from V and 8 bases from J, leaving 16 bases between. Germline values: CDR1 SGHRS, CDR2 YFSETQ. Written as DNA, the CDR3 is TGCGCCAGCAGCGGGGGGGCTAGTCTCTATGAGCAGTTCTTC. Protein sequence: CASSGGASLYEQFF.

Note on this clone: The junction departs from the called germline gene at one end, perhaps through a read error. The CDR3 loop is CASSDSRDRGETFF. The CDR3, as DNA: TGTGCCAGCAGCGACTCCCGGGACAGGGGTGAAACTTTCTTT. The chain uses TRBV25-1 and TRBJ1-1, with 10 bases fitting TRBD1. Germline V lookup: CDR1 MGHDK, CDR2 SYGVNS. The CDR3 has 14 residues.

This rearrangement joins TRBV7-9 to TRBJ2-5, with D hard to call. V lost 5 bases and J 7 bases, leaving 17 bases between the germline ends. The germline V gene has CDR1 SEHNR and CDR2 FQNEAQ (reference sequence). The CDR3 has 14 amino acids. The CDR3 DNA is TGTGCCAGCAGCCCAACGGGTCTCGTAGGGACCCAGTACTTC. It translates to CASSPTGLVGTQYF.

The V call is TRBV7-3, the J call TRBJ2-1, with 9 bases that match TRBD2. The germline gives CDR1 SGHTA, CDR2 FQGTGA. The CDR3 length is 15 residues. With V trimmed by 5 bases and J by 7 bases, 9 bases remained unmatched. CDR3 region: CASSPRLAGLNEQFF. DNA of the CDR3: TGTGCCAGCAGCCCCCGGCTAGCGGGGCTAAATGAGCAGTTCTTC.

This chain links TRBV12-5 with TRBJ2-2; a possible D gene is TRBD2 (6 bases). This CDR3 comprises 15 residues. V was cut by 6 bases and J by 6 bases, with 17 bases left in between. Germline loops: CDR1 LGHNT, CDR2 FRNRAP. The CDR3 spells CASGRRAGLAGELFF. The CDR3 DNA sequence: TGTGCTAGTGGGCGTAGGGCGGGACTTGCCGGGGAGCTGTTTTTT.

This clone occurred once. V is TRBV5-1 and J is TRBJ1-5; no reliable D call. CDR3 size: 15 residues. V was trimmed by 3 bases and J by 5 bases, leaving 15 bases between them. Germline CDR1 is SGHRS and CDR2 is YFSETQ. DNA for the CDR3: TGCGCCAGCAGCTGGGGTGCGGGGAGTGATCAGCCCCAGCATTTT. This translates into CASSWGAGSDQPQHF.